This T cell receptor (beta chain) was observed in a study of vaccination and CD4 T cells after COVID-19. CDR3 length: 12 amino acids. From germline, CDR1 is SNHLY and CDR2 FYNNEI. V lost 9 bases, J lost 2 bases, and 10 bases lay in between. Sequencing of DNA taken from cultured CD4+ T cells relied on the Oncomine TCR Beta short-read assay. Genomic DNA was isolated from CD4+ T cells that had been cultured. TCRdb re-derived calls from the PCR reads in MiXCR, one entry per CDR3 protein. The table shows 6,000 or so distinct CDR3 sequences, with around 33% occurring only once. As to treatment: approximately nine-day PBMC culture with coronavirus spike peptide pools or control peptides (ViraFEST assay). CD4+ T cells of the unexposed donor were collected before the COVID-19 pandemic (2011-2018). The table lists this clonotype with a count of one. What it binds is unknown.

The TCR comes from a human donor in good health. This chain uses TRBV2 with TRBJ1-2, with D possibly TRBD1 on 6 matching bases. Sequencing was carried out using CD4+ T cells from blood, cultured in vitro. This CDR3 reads CARGGGNYGYTF. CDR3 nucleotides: TGTGCCAGAGGGGGGGGGAACTATGGCTACACCTTC.